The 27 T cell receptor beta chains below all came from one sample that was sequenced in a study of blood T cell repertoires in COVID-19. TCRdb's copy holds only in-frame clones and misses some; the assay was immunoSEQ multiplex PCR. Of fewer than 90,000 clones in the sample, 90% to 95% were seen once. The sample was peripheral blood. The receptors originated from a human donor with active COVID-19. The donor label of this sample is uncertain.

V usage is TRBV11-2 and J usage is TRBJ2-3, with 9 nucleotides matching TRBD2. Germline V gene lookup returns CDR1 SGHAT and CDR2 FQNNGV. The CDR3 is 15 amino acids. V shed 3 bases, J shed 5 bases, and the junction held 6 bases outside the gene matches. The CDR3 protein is CASSFGSGGLDTQYF. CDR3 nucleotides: TGTGCCAGCAGCTTCGGAAGCGGGGGGCTAGATACGCAGTATTTT.

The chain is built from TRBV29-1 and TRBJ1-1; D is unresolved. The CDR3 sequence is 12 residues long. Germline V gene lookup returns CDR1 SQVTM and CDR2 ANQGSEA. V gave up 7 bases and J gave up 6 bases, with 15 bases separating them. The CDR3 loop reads CSANSGSPEAFF. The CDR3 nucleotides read TGCAGCGCGAACTCCGGGAGCCCTGAAGCTTTCTTT.

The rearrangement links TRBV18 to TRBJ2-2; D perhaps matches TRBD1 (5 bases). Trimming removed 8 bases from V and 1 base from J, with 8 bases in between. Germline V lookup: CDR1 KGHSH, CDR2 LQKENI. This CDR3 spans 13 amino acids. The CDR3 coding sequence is TGTGCCAGCCGAAGGGGGAACACCGGGGAGCTGTTTTTT. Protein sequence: CASRRGNTGELFF.

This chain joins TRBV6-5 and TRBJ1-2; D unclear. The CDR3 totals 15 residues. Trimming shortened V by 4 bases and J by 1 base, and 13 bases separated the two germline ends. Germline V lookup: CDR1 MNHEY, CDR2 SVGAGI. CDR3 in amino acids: CASSFSRALNYGYTF. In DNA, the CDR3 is TGTGCCAGCAGTTTCTCCCGCGCCCTTAACTATGGCTACACCTTC.

Here the CDR3 reads CASSEWHTGELFF. DNA for the CDR3: TGTGCCAGCAGTGAATGGCACACCGGGGAGCTGTTTTTT. V is TRBV25-1 and J is TRBJ2-2, with D unresolved. CDR3 length equals 13 residues. V was trimmed by 1 base and J by 3 bases, leaving 3 bases between them. Germline CDR1 is MGHDK and CDR2 is SYGVNS.

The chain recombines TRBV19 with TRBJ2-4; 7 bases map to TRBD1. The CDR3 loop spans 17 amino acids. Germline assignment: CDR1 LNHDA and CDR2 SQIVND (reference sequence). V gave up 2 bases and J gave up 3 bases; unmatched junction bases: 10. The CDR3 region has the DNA TGTGCCAGTAGTATACCCCGACAGGGCGCGTACAAAAACATTCAGTACTTC. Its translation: CASSIPRQGAYKNIQYF.

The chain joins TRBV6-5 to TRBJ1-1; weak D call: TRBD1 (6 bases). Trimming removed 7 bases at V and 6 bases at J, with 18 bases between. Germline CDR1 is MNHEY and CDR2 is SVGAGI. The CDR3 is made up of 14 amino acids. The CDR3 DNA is TGTGCCAGCACCCTGCGGGGGGCAAGGGCTGAAGCTTTCTTT. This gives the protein CASTLRGARAEAFF.

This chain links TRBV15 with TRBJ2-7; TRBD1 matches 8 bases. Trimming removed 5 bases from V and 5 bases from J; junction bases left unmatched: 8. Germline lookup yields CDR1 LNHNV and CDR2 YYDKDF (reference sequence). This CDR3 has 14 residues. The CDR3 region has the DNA TGTGCCACCAGCTCCCGACAGGGGCTTAACGAGCAGTACTTC. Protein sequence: CATSSRQGLNEQYF.

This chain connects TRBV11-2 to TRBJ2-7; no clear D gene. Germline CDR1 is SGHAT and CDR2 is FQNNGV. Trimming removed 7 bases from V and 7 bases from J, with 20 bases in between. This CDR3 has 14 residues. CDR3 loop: CASNMYARVWEQYF. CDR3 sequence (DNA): TGTGCCAGCAACATGTACGCACGGGTTTGGGAGCAGTACTTC.

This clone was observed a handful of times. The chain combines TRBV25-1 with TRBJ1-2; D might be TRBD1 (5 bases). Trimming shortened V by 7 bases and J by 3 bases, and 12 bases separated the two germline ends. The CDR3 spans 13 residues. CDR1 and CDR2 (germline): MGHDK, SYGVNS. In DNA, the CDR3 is TGTGCCAGCACATCGGACAAATACTATGGCTACACCTTC. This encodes CASTSDKYYGYTF.

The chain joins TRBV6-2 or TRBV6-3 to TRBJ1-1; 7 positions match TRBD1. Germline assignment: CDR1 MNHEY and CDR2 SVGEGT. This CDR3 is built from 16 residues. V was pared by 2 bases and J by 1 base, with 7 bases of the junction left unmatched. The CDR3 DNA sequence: TGTGCCAGCAGTTACACCCGGGGACAGACGAACACTGAAGCTTTCTTT. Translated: CASSYTRGQTNTEAFF.

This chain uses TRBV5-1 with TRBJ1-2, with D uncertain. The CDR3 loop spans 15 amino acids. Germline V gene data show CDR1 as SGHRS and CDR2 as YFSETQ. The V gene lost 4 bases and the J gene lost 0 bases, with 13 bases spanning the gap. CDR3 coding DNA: TGCGCCAGCAGCATCGGACTTGGGTCTAACTATGGCTACACCTTC. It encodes CASSIGLGSNYGYTF.

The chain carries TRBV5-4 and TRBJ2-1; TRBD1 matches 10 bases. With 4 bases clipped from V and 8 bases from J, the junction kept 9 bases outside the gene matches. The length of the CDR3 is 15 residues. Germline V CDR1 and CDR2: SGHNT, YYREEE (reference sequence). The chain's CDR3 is CASSVAGTGDYEQFF. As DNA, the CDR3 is TGTGCCAGCAGCGTGGCCGGGACAGGGGATTATGAGCAGTTCTTC.

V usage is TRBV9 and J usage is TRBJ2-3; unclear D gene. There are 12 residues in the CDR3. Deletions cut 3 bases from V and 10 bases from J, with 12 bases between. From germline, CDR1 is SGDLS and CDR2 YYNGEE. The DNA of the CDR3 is TGTGCCAGCAGCGCCACTCTTAGTTCGCAGTATTTT. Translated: CASSATLSSQYF.

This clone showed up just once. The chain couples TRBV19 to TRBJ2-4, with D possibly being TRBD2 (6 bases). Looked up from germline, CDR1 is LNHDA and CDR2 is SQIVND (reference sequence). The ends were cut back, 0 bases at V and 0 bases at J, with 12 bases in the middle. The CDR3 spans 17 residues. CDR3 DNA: TGTGCCAGTAGTATAGACGGGGGAATGATAGCCAAAAACATTCAGTACTTC. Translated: CASSIDGGMIAKNIQYF.

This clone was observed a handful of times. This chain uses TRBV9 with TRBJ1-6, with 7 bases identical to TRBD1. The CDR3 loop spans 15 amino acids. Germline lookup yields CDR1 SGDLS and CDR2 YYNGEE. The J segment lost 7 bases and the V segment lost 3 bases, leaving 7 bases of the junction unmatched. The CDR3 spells CASSARDRENSPLHF. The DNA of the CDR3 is TGTGCCAGCAGCGCGCGGGACAGAGAAAATTCACCCCTCCACTTT.

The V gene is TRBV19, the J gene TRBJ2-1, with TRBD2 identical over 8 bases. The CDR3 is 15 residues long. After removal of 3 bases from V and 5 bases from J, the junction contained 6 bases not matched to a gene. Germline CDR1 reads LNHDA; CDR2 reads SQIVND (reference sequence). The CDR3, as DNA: TGTGCCAGTAGTATTCCAAGCGGGGGCAACAATGAGCAGTTCTTC. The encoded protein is CASSIPSGGNNEQFF.

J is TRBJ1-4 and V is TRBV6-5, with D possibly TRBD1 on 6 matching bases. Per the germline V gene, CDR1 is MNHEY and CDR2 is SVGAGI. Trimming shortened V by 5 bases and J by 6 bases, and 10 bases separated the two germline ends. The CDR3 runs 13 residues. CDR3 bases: TGTGCCAGCAGTACAGGGACCCATGAAAAACTGTTTTTT. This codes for CASSTGTHEKLFF.

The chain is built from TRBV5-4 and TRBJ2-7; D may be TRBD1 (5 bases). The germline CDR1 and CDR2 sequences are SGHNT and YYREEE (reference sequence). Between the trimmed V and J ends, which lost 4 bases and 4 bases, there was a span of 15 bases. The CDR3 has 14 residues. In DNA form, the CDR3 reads TGTGCCAGCAGCCCAGGGTCCCTTAAGTACGAGCAGTACTTC. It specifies CASSPGSLKYEQYF. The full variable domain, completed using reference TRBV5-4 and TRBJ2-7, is ETGVTQSPTHLIKTRGQQVTLRCSSQSGHNTVSWYQQALGQGPQFIFQYYREEENGRGNFPPRFSGLQFPNYSSELNVNALELDDSALYLCASSPGSLKYEQYFGPGTRLTVT.

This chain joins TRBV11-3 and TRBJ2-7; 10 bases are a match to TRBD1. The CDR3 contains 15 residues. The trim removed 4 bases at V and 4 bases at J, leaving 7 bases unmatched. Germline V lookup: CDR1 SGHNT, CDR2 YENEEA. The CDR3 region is CASSYRRDRGYEQYF. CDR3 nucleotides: TGTGCCAGCAGCTACCGCCGGGACAGGGGTTACGAGCAGTACTTC. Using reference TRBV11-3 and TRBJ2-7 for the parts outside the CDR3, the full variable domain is EAGVVQSPRYKIIEKKQPVAFWCNPISGHNTLYWYLQNLGQGPELLIRYENEEAVDDSQLPKDRFSAERLKGVDSTLKIQPAELGDSAVYLCASSYRRDRGYEQYFGPGTRLTVT.

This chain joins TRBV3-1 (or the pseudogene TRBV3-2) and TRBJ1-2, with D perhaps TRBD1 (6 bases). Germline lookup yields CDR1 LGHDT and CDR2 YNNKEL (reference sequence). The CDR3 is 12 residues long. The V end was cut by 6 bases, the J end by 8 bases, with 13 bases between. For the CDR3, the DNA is TGTGCCAGCAGTCGGGGGGCCCGAGGCTACACCTTC. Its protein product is CASSRGARGYTF.

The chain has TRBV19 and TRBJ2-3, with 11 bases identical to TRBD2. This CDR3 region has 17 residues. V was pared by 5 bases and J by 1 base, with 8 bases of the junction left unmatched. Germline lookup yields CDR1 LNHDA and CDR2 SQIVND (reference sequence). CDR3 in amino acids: CASSHASGGPGTDTQYF. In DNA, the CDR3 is TGTGCCAGTAGTCACGCTAGCGGGGGGCCTGGCACAGATACGCAGTATTTT.

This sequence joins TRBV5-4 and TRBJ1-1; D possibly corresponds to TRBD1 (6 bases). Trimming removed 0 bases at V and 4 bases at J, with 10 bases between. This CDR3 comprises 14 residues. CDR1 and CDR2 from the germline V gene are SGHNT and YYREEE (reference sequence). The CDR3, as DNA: TGTGCCAGCAGCTTGGTGGGGGCCTCCACTGAAGCTTTCTTT. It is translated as CASSLVGASTEAFF.

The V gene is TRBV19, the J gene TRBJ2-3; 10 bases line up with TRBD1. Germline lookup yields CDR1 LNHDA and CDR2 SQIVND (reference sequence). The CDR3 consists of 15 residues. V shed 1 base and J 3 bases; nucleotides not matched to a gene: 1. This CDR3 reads CASSIGTGGTDTQYF. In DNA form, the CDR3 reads TGTGCCAGTAGTATAGGGACAGGGGGGACAGATACGCAGTATTTT.

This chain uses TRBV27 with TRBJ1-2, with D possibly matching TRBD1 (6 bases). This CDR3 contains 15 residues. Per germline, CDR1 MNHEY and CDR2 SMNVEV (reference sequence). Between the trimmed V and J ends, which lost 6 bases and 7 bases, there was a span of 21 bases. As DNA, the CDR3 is TGTGCCAGCAGCTTAGCTTGGGGGCGCGTGGGTGGCTACACCTTC. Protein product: CASSLAWGRVGGYTF.

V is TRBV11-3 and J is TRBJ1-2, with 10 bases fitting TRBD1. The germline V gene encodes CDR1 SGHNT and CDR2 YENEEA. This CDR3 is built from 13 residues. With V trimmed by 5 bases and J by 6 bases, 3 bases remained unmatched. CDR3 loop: CASSGTGVHGYTF. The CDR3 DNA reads TGTGCCAGCAGCGGGACAGGGGTGCATGGCTACACCTTC.

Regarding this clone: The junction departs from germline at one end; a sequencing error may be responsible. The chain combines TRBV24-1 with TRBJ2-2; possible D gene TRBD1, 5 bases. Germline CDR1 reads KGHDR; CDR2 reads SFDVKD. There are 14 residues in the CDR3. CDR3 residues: CASSAQTGTGELFF. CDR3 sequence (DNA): TGTGCCTCCAGTGCTCAAACAGGCACCGGGGAGCTGTTTTTT.